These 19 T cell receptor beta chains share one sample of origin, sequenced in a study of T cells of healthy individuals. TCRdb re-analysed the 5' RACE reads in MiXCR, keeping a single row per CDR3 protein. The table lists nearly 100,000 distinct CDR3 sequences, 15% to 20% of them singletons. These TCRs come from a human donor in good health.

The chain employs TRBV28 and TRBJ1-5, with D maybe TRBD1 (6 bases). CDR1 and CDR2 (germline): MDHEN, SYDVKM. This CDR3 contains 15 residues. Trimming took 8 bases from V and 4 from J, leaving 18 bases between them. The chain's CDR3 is CASGEQGARNQPQHF. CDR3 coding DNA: TGTGCCAGCGGTGAACAGGGTGCCAGAAATCAGCCCCAGCATTTT.

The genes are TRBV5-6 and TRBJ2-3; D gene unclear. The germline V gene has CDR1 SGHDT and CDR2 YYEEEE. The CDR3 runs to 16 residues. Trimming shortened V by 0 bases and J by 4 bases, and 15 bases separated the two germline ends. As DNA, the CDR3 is TGTGCCAGCAGCTTGGAGGGTGGTAGGCGGCCAGATACGCAGTATTTT. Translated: CASSLEGGRRPDTQYF.

Here the CDR3 reads CASSLIPPASRNTDTQYF. The CDR3 nucleotides are TGTGCCAGCAGTTTGATCCCCCCCGCTAGCAGGAACACAGATACGCAGTATTTT. The chain recombines TRBV6-2 or TRBV6-3 with TRBJ2-3; tentatively, D is TRBD2 (5 bases). The CDR3 is 18 amino acids. Germline CDR1 reads MNHEY; CDR2 reads SVGEGT. Trimming stripped 4 bases from V and 2 bases from J, with 22 bases between.

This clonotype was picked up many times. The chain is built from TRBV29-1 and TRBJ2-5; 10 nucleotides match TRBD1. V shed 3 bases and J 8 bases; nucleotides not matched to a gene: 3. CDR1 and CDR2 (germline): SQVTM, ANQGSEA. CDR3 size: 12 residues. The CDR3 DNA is TGCAGCGTTGAGGGACAGGGGCAAACCCAGTACTTC. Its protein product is CSVEGQGQTQYF.

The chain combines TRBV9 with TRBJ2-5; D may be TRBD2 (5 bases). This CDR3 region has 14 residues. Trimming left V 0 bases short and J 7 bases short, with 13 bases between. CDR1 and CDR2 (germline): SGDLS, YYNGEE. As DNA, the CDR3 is TGTGCCAGCAGCGTAGGGAGCGGTCCGGGGACCCAGTACTTC. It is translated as CASSVGSGPGTQYF.

The CDR3 sequence: CSVEVGTDTQYF. CDR3 nucleotide sequence: TGCAGCGTTGAGGTGGGCACAGATACGCAGTATTTT. This rearrangement joins TRBV29-1 to TRBJ2-3; D unresolved. Trimming took 3 bases from V and 1 from J, leaving 5 bases between them. The CDR3 has 12 residues. Germline lookup yields CDR1 SQVTM and CDR2 ANQGSEA.

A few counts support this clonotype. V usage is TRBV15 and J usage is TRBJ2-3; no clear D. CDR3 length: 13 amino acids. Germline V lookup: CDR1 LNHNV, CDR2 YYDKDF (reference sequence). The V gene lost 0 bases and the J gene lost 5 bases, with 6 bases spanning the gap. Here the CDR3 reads CATSRDVEDTQYF. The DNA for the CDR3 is TGTGCCACCAGCAGAGATGTGGAAGATACGCAGTATTTT.

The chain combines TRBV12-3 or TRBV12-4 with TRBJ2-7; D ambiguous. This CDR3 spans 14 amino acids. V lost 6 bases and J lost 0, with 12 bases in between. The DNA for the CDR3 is TGTGCCAGCAGCCCCTATGGTAGCTCCTACGAGCAGTACTTC. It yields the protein CASSPYGSSYEQYF.

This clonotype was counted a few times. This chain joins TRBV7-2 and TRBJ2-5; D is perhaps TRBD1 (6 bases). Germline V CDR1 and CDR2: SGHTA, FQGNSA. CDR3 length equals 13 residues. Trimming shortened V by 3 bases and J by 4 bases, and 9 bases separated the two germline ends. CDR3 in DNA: TGTGCCAGCAGCTTTCAGGGGTCAGAGACCCAGTACTTC. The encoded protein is CASSFQGSETQYF.

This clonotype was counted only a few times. CDR3 region: CASSFPSGYEQYF. CDR3 nucleotides: TGTGCCAGCAGCTTCCCTAGTGGCTACGAGCAGTACTTC. The V call is TRBV7-9, the J call TRBJ2-7, with D unclear. The CDR3 is 13 residues long. Trimming removed 3 bases from V and 3 bases from J, with 9 bases in between. Looked up from germline, CDR1 is SEHNR and CDR2 is FQNEAQ (reference sequence).

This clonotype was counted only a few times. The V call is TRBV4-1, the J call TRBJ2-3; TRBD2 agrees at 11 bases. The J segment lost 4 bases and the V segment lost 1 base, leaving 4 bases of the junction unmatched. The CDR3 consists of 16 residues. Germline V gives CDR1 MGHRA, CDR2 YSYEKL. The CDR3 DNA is TGCGCCAGCAGCCAAGCTAGCGGGGGGCCTTCAGATACGCAGTATTTT. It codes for CASSQASGGPSDTQYF.

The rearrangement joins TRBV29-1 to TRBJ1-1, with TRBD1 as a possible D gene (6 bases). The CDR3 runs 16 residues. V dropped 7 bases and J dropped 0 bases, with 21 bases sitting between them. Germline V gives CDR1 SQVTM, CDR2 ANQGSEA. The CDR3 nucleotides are TGCAGCGCCGCCTTGCCCCCCACAGGGCTGAACACTGAAGCTTTCTTT. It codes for CSAALPPTGLNTEAFF.

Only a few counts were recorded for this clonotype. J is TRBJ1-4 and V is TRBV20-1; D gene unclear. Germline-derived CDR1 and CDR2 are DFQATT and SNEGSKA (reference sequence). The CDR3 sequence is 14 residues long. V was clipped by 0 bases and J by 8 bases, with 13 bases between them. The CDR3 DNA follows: TGCAGTGCTAGAGATAGACGGGGTAAAGAAAAACTGTTTTTT. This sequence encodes CSARDRRGKEKLFF.

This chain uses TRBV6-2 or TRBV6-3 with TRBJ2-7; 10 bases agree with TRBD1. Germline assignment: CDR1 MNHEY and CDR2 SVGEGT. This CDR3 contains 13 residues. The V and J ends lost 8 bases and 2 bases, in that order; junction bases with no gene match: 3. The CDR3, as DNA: TGTGCCAGCGGGACAGGGGAGGCCTACGAGCAGTACTTC. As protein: CASGTGEAYEQYF.

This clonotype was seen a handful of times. The CDR3 nucleotides are TGCAGTGCCAGGACAGGGGGCCCCTACAATGAGCAGTTCTTC. This sequence encodes CSARTGGPYNEQFF. The chain carries TRBV20-1 and TRBJ2-1; 11 nucleotides align to TRBD1. CDR1 DFQATT and CDR2 SNEGSKA come from the germline V gene (reference sequence). V trimming: 6 bases; J trimming: 2 bases; junction bases outside the gene matches: 3. The CDR3 is 14 amino acids.

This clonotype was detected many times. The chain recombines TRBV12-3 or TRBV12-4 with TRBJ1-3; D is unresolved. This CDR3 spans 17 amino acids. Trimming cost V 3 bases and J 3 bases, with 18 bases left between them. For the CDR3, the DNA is TGTGCCAGCAGTTTCGGTAGGCGGCAGAATTTTGGAAACACCATATATTTT. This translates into CASSFGRRQNFGNTIYF.

CDR3 in amino acids: CASSDEGTDQPQHF. The CDR3 DNA follows: TGTGCCAGCAGTGACGAGGGGACGGATCAGCCCCAGCATTTT. The rearrangement links TRBV6-1 to TRBJ1-5; perhaps TRBD1 as D (5 bases). Germline CDR1 MNHNS, CDR2 SASEGT. This CDR3 contains 14 residues. The V gene lost 3 bases and the J gene lost 5 bases, with 11 bases spanning the gap.

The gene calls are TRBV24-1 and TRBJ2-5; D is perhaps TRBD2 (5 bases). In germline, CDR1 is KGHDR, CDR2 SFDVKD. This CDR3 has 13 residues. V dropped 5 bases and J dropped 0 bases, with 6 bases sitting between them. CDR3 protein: CATSGEYQETQYF. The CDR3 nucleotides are TGTGCCACCAGTGGGGAGTACCAAGAGACCCAGTACTTC.

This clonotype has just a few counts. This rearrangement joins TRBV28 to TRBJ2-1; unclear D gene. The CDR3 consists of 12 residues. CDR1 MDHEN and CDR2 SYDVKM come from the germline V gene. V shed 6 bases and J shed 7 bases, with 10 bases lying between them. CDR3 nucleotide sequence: TGTGCCAGCAGACCTGGAGTAAATGAGCAGTTCTTC. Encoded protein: CASRPGVNEQFF.